The clone carrying this T cell receptor (beta chain) was seen a few times. What it binds is unknown. Sequenced by immunoSEQ multiplex PCR; TCRdb stores in-frame clones only, minus some. The sample has tens of thousands of clones, more than 70% seen once. This sample is drawn from a study of vaccination effects on CD4 cells after COVID-19. V was pared by 4 bases and J by 7 bases, with 4 bases of the junction left unmatched. The CDR3 covers 15 residues. CDR1 is MNHEY and CDR2 is SVGAGI in the germline V gene. General observations from the study: Clones from infection and from vaccination both contracted markedly late after vaccination.

Antigen-specific CD4+ T cells were expanded with viral peptide pools in the ViraFEST assay before sequencing. Following an approximately 9-day culture, CD4+ T cells were purified. Vaccine recipients lacked prior SARS-CoV-2 infection and had negative nucleocapsid antibodies. Researchers reported culturing a few million PBMC in each well, adding 8 to 10 IU/ml IL-2 and roughly 10 ug/ml peptides. It was on days 3 and 7 that half the medium was replaced with IL-2 medium. The rearrangement uses TRBV6-5 and TRBJ1-6, with TRBD1 matching over 10 bases. This sample comprised CD4+ T cells from PBMCs cultured with HCoV-OC43 spike peptides, obtained before COVID-19 vaccination. Subset of the sample: HCoV-OC43 spike overlapping peptide pool stimulation. The TCR comes from a human donor who received a COVID-19 vaccine. CDR3 sequence: CASSSTDRGNSPLHF. The DNA of the CDR3 is TGTGCCAGCAGTTCCACGGACAGGGGGAATTCACCCCTCCACTTT.